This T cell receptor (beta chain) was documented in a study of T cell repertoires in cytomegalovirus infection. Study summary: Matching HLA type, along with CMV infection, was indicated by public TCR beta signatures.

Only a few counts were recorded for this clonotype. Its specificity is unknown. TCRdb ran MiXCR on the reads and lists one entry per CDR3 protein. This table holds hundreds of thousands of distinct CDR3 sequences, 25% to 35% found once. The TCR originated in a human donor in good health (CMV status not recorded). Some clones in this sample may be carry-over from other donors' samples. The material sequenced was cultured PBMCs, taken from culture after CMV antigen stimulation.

CDR3 loop: CASSGSLNQPQHF. The CDR3, as DNA: TGTGCCAGCAGTGGGAGTCTAAATCAGCCCCAGCATTTT. The chain employs TRBV6-1 and TRBJ1-5, with D hard to call. The CDR3 covers 13 residues. CDR1 and CDR2 from the germline V gene are MNHNS and SASEGT. Trimming stripped 4 bases from V and 4 bases from J, with 8 bases between.